The rows below give T cell receptor beta chains drawn from one sample of a study of T-cell memory formation after mild COVID-19. TCRdb redid the calling of the 5' RACE reads with MiXCR, one entry per CDR3 protein. The repertoire consists of roughly 150,000 distinct CDR3 sequences, with 11% to 15% occurring once and the leading ten covering about 26%. Sequenced input: PBMCs or a T cell subset sorted from them (not recorded which). These receptors all stem from an adult woman who had mild COVID-19 (a few samples of this study predate the infection). Cell type and time point are not known. CDR3s leave out the opening cysteine and the closing phenylalanine or tryptophan.

V	J	CDR3
TRBV7-9	TRBJ2-7	ASSPRSHEQY
TRBV13	TRBJ1-1	ASSQQGDTEAF
TRBV12-3/TRBV12-4	TRBJ2-3	ASLGPDTQY
TRBV7-8	TRBJ2-6	ASSSDWIGANVLT
TRBV12-3/TRBV12-4	TRBJ2-1	ASSRPTGLINEQF
TRBV7-2	TRBJ2-1	ASSLVSSINEQF
TRBV5-6	TRBJ1-1	ASSLAGGQNEAF
TRBV5-5	TRBJ2-1	ASSPTGRFFNEQF
TRBV7-6	TRBJ2-7	ASSRIVGTGGEQY
TRBV7-2	TRBJ2-1	ASSFSVNNEQF
TRBV7-2	TRBJ2-3	ASSITSYDTQY
TRBV4-1	TRBJ1-2	ASSQFAGVNYGYT
TRBV11-1	TRBJ1-1	ASSGRQGTWNTEAF
TRBV12-3/TRBV12-4	TRBJ2-5	ASSTSGGAPETQY
TRBV7-3	TRBJ2-1	ASSYQGLGYNEQF
TRBV7-9	TRBJ1-1	ASSGRQIMNTEAF
TRBV12-3/TRBV12-4	TRBJ1-2	ASIQDTHYYGYT
TRBV7-6	TRBJ2-7	ASSSRDTYEQY
TRBV5-1	TRBJ2-7	ASSLEIDSTYEQY
TRBV9	TRBJ2-3	ASSASTSGITDTQY
TRBV19	TRBJ2-1	ASSLRTRSDEQF
TRBV7-8	TRBJ1-4	ASSSDPTNEKLF
TRBV7-9	TRBJ2-7	ASSHNTEGQSMAYEQY
TRBV7-9	TRBJ2-7	ASSLAGVTYEQY
TRBV6-1	TRBJ2-7	ASKNRDTLYEQY
TRBV11-3	TRBJ2-1	ASSFLGGNNEQF
TRBV4-2	TRBJ2-1	ASSQDTAAGGPNEQF
TRBV19	TRBJ2-1	ASSTIAGNEQF
TRBV7-8	TRBJ1-1	ASSLNRGHTEAF
TRBV28	TRBJ1-1	ASSSAGSTEAF
TRBV4-3	TRBJ1-2	ASSQDRGQNYGYT
TRBV12-3/TRBV12-4	TRBJ2-1	ASSPGLAEQF
TRBV6-2/TRBV6-3	TRBJ2-5	ASSADRVQETQY
TRBV7-9	TRBJ2-5	ASSSTSGRADWETQY
TRBV5-1	TRBJ2-1	ASSSPLAGAYNEQF
TRBV6-5	TRBJ2-3	ASSYVAGGPRDTQY
TRBV7-6	TRBJ1-5	ASSLEFGGYSNQPQH
TRBV6-5	TRBJ2-7	ASSTSGEAYEQY
TRBV29-1	TRBJ1-2	SVLSAQYEINYGYT
TRBV4-1	TRBJ2-5	ASSFRGGGEETQY
TRBV9	TRBJ1-6	ASSRGNSPLH
TRBV11-2	TRBJ2-1	ASSLGRTSGYVDEQF
TRBV2	TRBJ1-1	ASRDTPRANTEAF